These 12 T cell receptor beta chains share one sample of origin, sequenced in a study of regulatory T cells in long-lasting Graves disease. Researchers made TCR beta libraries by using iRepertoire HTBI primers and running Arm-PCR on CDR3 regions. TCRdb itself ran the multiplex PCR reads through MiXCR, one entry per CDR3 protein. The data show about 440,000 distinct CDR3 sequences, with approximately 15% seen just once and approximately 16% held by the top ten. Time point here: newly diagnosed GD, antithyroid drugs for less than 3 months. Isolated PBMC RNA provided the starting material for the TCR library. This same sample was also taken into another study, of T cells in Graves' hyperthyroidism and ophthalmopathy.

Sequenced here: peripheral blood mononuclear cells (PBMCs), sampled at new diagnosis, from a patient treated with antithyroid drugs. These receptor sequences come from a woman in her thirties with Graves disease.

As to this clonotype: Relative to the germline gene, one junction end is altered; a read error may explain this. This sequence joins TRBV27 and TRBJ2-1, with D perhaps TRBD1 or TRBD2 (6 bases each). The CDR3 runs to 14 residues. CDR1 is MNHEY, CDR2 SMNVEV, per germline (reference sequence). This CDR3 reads CAGSPGALGSEQFF. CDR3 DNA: TGTGCCGGCAGTCCGGGGGCTTTAGGGAGTGAGCAGTTCTTC.

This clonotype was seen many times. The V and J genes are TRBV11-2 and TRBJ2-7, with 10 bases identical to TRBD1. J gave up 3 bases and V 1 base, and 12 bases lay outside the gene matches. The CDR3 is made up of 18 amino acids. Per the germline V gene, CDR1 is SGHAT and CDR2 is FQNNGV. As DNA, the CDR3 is TGTGCCAGCAGCTTAGCACCCCCGGGACAGGGGTTTGTCTACGAGCAGTACTTC. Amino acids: CASSLAPPGQGFVYEQYF.

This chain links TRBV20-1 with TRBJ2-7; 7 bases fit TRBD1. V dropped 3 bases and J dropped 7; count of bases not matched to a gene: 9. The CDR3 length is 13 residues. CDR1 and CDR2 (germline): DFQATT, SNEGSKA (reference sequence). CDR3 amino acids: CSASILQGREQYF. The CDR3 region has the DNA TGCAGTGCTAGTATTTTACAGGGGCGAGAGCAGTACTTC.

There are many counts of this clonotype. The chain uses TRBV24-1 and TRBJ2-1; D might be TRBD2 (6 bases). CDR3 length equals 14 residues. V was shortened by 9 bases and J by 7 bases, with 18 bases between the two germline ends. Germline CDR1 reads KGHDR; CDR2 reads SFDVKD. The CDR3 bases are TGTGCCACCTCACCCGACGGGGGTATGAATGAGCAGTTCTTC. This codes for CATSPDGGMNEQFF.

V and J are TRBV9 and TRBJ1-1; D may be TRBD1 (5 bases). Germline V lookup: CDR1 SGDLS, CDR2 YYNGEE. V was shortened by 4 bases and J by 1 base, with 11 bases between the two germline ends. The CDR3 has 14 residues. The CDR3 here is CASSTRQTNTEAFF. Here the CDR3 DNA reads TGTGCCAGCAGCACCAGACAGACGAACACTGAAGCTTTCTTT.

The CDR3 region has the DNA TGTGCCAGCAGTTTTAGCGGGAGTCGGAACAATGAGCAGTTCTTC. It codes for CASSFSGSRNNEQFF. The rearrangement joins TRBV12-3 or TRBV12-4 to TRBJ2-1, with 9 bases identical to TRBD2. This CDR3 is built from 15 residues. V lost 3 bases and J lost 5; bases outside the gene matches: 5.

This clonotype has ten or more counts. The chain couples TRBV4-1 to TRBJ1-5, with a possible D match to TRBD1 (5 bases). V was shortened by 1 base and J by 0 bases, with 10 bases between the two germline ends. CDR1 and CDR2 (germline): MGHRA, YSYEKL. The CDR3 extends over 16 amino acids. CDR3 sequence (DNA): TGCGCCAGCAGCCAAGGAGGGACGGTTAGCAATCAGCCCCAGCATTTT. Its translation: CASSQGGTVSNQPQHF.

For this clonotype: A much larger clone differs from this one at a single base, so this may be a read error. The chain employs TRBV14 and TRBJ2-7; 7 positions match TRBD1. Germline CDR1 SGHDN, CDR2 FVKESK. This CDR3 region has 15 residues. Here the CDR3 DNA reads TGTGCCAGCAGCCAAGTAGGGGGCGAGACCTACGGGCAGTACTTC. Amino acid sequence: CASSQVGGETYGQYF. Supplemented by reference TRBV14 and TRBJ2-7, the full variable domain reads EAGVTQFPSHSVIEKGQTVTLRCDPISGHDNLYWYRRVMGKEIKFLLHFVKESKQDESGMPNNRFLAERTGGTYSTLKVQPAELEDSGVYFCASSQVGGETYGQYFGPGTRLTVT.

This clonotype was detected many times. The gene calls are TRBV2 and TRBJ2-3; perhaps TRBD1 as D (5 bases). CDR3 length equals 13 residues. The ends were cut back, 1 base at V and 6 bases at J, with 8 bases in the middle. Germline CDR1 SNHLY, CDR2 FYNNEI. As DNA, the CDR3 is TGTGCCAGCAGTGAAGTTTCAGGGGATACGCAGTATTTT. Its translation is CASSEVSGDTQYF.

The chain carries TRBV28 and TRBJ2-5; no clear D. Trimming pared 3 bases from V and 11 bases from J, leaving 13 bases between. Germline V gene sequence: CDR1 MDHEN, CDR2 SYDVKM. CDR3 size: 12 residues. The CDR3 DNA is TGTGCCAGCAGTTTTGCCTACAATGAGCAGTACTTC. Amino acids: CASSFAYNEQYF.

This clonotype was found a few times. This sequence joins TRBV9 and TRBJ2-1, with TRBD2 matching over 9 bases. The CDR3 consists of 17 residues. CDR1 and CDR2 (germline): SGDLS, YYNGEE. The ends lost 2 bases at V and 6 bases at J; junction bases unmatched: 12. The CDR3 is CASSVKGREGFGNEQFF. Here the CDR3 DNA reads TGTGCCAGCAGCGTGAAAGGGCGGGAGGGCTTCGGCAATGAGCAGTTCTTC.

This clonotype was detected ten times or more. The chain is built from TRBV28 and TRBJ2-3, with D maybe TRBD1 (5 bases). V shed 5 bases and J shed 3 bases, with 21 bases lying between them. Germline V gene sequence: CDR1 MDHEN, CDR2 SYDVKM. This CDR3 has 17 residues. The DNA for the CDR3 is TGTGCCAGCAGTATCGGTCCAGGGCCCGTCGAAACAGATACGCAGTATTTT. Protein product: CASSIGPGPVETDTQYF.